This T cell receptor beta chain emerged from a study of blood T cell repertoires in COVID-19. Turning to the study itself: The United States, Italy and Spain supplied acute and convalescent COVID-19 samples.

Per the original data handling: Amplification of reference gene primers provided the estimated nucleated cell counts. Clones were sequenced by immunoSEQ multiplex PCR, and TCRdb holds only the in-frame ones, with some missing. Clone size and V and J calls were adopted from that table, with D and trimming inferred from the DNA. Among hundreds of thousands of clones listed, 83% were seen once. The CDR3 consists of 15 residues. With 0 bases removed from V and 4 bases from J, the gap between germline ends came to 13 bases. Germline V gives CDR1 SGDLS, CDR2 YYNGEE. This TCR was sampled from a woman aged 40 to 50 with active or convalescent COVID-19. Sample: peripheral blood. The V call is TRBV9, the J call TRBJ1-2; a weak D match, TRBD1 (6 bases). CDR3 bases: TGTGCCAGCAGCGTAGAGGCAGGGGATTCCTATGGCTACACCTTC. Translation: CASSVEAGDSYGYTF. Complete variable domain (other parts from reference TRBV9 and TRBJ1-2): DSGVTQTPKHLITATGQRVTLRCSPRSGDLSVYWYQQSLDQGLQFLIQYYNGEERAKGNILERFSAQQFPDLHSELNLSSLELGDSALYFCASSVEAGDSYGYTFGSGTRLTVV.